This TCR beta chain emerged from a study of T cells after yellow fever vaccination. In making TCR cDNA, 5'RACE template switching added a universal primer site and UMIs to it. A single record per CDR3 protein comes from TCRdb applying MiXCR to the 5' RACE reads. The sample has around 160,000 distinct CDR3 sequences, 5.5% to 7.5% seen once. A note on this clonotype: Its antigen is as yet unknown. A much bigger clone sits one base away, suggesting this may be a read error.

Study-level results: Boosting was followed by the reappearance of most primary-vaccination clones (around 95% CD4, roughly 90% CD8). Any FACS-sorted repertoire could hold abundant clonotypes that contaminate it from the bulk population.

Germline V gene data show CDR1 as SGHDT and CDR2 as YYEEEE. V dropped 6 bases and J dropped 5 bases, with 20 bases sitting between them. CDR3 size: 15 residues. Specimen: CD4+ T cells sorted from PBMCs, collected 5 days after the first yellow fever vaccination. This clonotype was sampled from a man aged 18 to 29 who received the YFV17D yellow fever vaccine. The chain couples TRBV5-6 to TRBJ1-1; no clear D. The CDR3 sequence is CASTPPGGVQTEAFF. The CDR3, as DNA: TGTGCCAGCACCCCTCCGGGCGGGGTCCAGACTGAAGCTTTCTTT.